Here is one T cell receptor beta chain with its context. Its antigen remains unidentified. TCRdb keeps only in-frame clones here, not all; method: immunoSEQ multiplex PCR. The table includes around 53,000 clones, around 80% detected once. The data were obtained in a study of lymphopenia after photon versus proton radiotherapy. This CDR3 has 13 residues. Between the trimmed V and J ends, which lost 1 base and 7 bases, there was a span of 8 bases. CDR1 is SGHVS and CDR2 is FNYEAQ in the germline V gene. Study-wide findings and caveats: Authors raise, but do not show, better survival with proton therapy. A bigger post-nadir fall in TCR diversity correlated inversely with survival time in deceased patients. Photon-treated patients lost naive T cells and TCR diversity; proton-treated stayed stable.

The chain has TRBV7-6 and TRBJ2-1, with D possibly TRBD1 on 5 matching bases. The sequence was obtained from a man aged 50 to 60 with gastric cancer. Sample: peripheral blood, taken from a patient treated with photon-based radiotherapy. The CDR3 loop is CASSLGKGNEQFF. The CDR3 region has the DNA TGTGCCAGCAGCTTAGGAAAGGGGAATGAGCAGTTCTTC.